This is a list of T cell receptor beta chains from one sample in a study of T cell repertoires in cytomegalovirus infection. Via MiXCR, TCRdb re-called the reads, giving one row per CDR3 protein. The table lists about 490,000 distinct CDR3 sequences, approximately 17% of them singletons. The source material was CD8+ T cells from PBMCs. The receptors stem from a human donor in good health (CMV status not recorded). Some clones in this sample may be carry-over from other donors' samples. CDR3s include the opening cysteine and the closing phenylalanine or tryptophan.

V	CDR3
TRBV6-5	CASSYSFSNEQFF
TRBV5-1	CASSLAGTADNEQFF
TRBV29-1	CSVEDGIISHGELFF
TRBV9	CASSVEGGSVFF
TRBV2	CASSATSGSMDTQYF
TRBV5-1	CASSLKGLTYEQYF
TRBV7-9	CASSFRENTEAFF
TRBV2	CASSGSMNTEAFF
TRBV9	CASSVDPGLAGGPSGANVLTF
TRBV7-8	CASSRTSGMGREQFF
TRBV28	CASSLRQGSIYNEQFF
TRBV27	CASSPRGRGQDTQYF
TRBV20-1	CSARHSEGHEQYF
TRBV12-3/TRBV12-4	CASRDRDRATYEQYF
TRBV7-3	CASSPGTSHEQFF
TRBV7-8	CASSLPSRGGLGDTQYF
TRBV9	CASSPGDRKTEAFF
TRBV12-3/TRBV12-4	CASSPPMGQKNYGYTF
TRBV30	CAWSRRQGSRGSYEQYF
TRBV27	CASSPSTGVLPVDEQFF
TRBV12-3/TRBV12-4	CASSSGLAGELFF
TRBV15	CATSRDRGLDQPQHF
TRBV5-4	CASRGRREAFF
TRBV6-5	CASSYSKVYGYTF
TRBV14	CASSLLREFHEQFF
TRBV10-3	CAISESSGQLEKLFF
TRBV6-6	CAGLDSTGELFF
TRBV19	CASSTSGGNYNEQFF
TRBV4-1	CASSQDSAGTDSNYGYTF
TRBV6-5	CASSPGPKNTEAFF
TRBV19	CASTGQTGAYGYTF
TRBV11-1	CASSLGQDLYEQYF
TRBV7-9	CASSPTGLRDTEAFF
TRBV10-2	CASSPPGTSGRMRTGELFF
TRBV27	CASSFSTGAPNQPQHF
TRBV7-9	CASSQDGSNQPQHF
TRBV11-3	CASSLDVDEQFF
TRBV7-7	CASSFRQGDLETQYF
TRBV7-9	CASSHRSGVSGETQYF
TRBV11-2	CASSFTLRAVDTQYF
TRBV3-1	CASSPDAGLAGAQADNEQFF
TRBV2	CASGVGDQDHTGELFF
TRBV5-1	CASSLEARSEAFF
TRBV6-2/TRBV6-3	CASSYSMAGDSDGELFF
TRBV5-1	CASSPGGSGTTDTQYF
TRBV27	CASSFRGEGLNQPQHF
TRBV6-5	CASFQSDIRYEQYF
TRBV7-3	CASSPGAGLNTEAFF
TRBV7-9	CASSFELQGGGGYTF
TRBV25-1	CAGLWVELNEQFF
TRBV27	CASSPHAPYEQYF
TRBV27	CATGVLDTQYF
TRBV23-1	CASSCPGTTNEKLFF
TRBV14	CASSQRGIHANTGELFF
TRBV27	CASSISGPTYEQYF
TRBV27	CASRAGLSNQPQHF
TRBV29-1	CSVVPGLAPGELFF
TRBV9	CASSPRRAGKEAFF
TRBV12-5	CASGLGPALNGVGAGELFF